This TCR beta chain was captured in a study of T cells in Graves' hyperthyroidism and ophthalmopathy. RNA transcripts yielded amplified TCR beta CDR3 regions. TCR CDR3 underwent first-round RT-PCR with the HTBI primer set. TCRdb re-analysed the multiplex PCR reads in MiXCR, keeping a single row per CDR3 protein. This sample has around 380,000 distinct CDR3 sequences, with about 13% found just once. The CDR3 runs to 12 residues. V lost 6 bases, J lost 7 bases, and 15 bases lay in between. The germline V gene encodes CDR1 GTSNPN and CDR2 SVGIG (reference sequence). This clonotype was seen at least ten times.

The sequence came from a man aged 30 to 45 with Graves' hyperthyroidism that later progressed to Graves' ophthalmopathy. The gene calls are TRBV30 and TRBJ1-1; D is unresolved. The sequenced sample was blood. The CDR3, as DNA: TGTGCCTGCCAAGCGGCACAGCGTGAAGCTTTCTTT. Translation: CACQAAQREAFF. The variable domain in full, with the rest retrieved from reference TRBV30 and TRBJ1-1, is SQTIHQWPATLVQPVGSPLSLECTVEGTSNPNLYWYRQAAGRGLQLLFYSVGIGQISSEVPQNLSASRPQDRQFILSSKKLLLSDSGFYLCACQAAQREAFFGQGTRLTVV.